Shown below are 26 T cell receptor beta chains from a single sample sequenced in a study of blood T cell repertoires in COVID-19. TCRdb keeps only in-frame clones here, not all; method: immunoSEQ multiplex PCR. The sample carries about 230,000 clones, about 87% recorded once. The sample consisted of PBMCs or T cells enriched from blood (not recorded which). The receptors derive from a woman in her forties with acute COVID-19.

V and J are TRBV5-4 and TRBJ2-3, with 9 bases aligning to TRBD2. J gave up 5 bases and V 4 bases, and 5 bases lay outside the gene matches. Germline V CDR1 and CDR2: SGHNT, YYREEE (reference sequence). The CDR3 has 14 amino acids. CDR3 nucleotide sequence: TGTGCCAGCAGCGCGGGGGGGCGTAAAGATACGCAGTATTTT. Translating it yields CASSAGGRKDTQYF.

The chain recombines TRBV19 with TRBJ1-5, with D possibly TRBD1 on 5 matching bases. V was trimmed by 5 bases and J by 1 base, leaving 12 bases between them. The CDR3 is 15 amino acids. CDR1 and CDR2 from the germline V gene are LNHDA and SQIVND (reference sequence). CDR3 in amino acids: CASSPWTTSNQPQHF. DNA of the CDR3: TGTGCCAGTAGTCCTTGGACAACGAGCAATCAGCCCCAGCATTTT.

This chain's CDR3 is CASSLPGLREKLFF. As DNA, the CDR3 is TGTGCCAGCAGCTTGCCAGGGCTCAGGGAAAAACTGTTTTTT. V gene TRBV7-9 combines with J gene TRBJ1-4; tentative D call: TRBD1 (5 bases). There are 14 residues in the CDR3. With 3 bases removed from V and 8 bases from J, the gap between germline ends came to 13 bases. Germline V gene sequence: CDR1 SEHNR, CDR2 FQNEAQ (reference sequence).

The V and J genes are TRBV6-2 or TRBV6-3 and TRBJ2-2; TRBD1 is a possible D gene (6 bases). The CDR3 contains 15 residues. Germline CDR1 and CDR2: MNHEY and SVGEGT. The V end lost 5 bases, the J end lost 6 bases, and 16 bases lay between the germline ends. In nucleotides, the CDR3 is TGTGCCAGCAGTCGTCGGGACATAGTGTCCGGGGAGCTGTTTTTT. This encodes CASSRRDIVSGELFF.

The chain couples TRBV7-2 to TRBJ2-1, with 14 positions matching TRBD2. Germline CDR1 reads SGHTA; CDR2 reads FQGNSA. The CDR3 has 16 residues. V gave up 8 bases and J gave up 9 bases; unmatched junction bases: 12. The CDR3 protein is CASGWSGLAGVAEQFF. The CDR3 nucleotides are TGTGCCAGCGGCTGGTCGGGACTAGCGGGAGTGGCTGAGCAGTTCTTC.

The chain is built from TRBV12-5 and TRBJ1-3, with D maybe TRBD1 (5 bases). Germline values: CDR1 LGHNT, CDR2 FRNRAP. V gave up 0 bases and J gave up 1 base, with 10 bases separating them. The CDR3 length is 16 residues. This chain's CDR3 is CASGLVPDKSGNTIYF. CDR3 in DNA: TGTGCTAGTGGTTTGGTCCCGGACAAGTCTGGAAACACCATATATTTT.

The chain combines TRBV2 with TRBJ2-3; 9 nucleotides agree with TRBD2. The V and J ends lost 3 bases and 6 bases, in that order; junction bases with no gene match: 13. The CDR3 spans 17 residues. Germline CDR1 SNHLY, CDR2 FYNNEI. CDR3 protein: CASSELVPLAGRDTQYF. The CDR3 DNA follows: TGTGCCAGCAGTGAGTTGGTTCCGCTAGCGGGGAGGGATACGCAGTATTTT.

This clone was observed a few times. The J gene is TRBJ1-2, the V gene TRBV25-1; D is uncertain. V was clipped by 1 base and J by 2 bases, with 14 bases between them. The CDR3 runs to 16 residues. Looked up from germline, CDR1 is MGHDK and CDR2 is SYGVNS. The CDR3 here is CASSELGSGKNYGYTF. CDR3 DNA: TGTGCCAGCAGTGAATTAGGGTCCGGGAAAAACTATGGCTACACCTTC.

This rearrangement joins TRBV12-3 or TRBV12-4 to TRBJ2-3; D perhaps matches TRBD2 (6 bases). This CDR3 has 10 residues. V gave up 8 bases and J gave up 6 bases, with 6 bases separating them. The CDR3 region has the DNA TGTGCCAGCGGGAGGGATACGCAGTATTTT. This encodes CASGRDTQYF.

This rearrangement joins TRBV5-5 to TRBJ2-1; TRBD2 agrees at 11 bases. Per the germline V gene, CDR1 is SGHKS and CDR2 is YYEKEE (reference sequence). V shed 3 bases and J 0 bases; nucleotides not matched to a gene: 5. The CDR3 is 17 amino acids. CDR3 coding DNA: TGTGCCAGCAGCTCGATAGCGGGAGGGAGCTCCTACAATGAGCAGTTCTTC. Residues: CASSSIAGGSSYNEQFF.

The J gene is TRBJ2-2, the V gene TRBV5-1, with a tentative D call TRBD1 (5 bases). Between the trimmed V and J ends, which lost 2 bases and 4 bases, there was a span of 12 bases. CDR1 and CDR2 (germline): SGHRS, YFSETQ. CDR3 length: 15 residues. CDR3 sequence reads: CASSFDSRGTGELFF. The CDR3 nucleotides are TGCGCCAGCAGCTTCGACAGTAGGGGCACCGGGGAGCTGTTTTTT.

This clone has just one count. The V and J genes are TRBV3-1 (or the pseudogene TRBV3-2) and TRBJ1-1, with D possibly matching TRBD1 (6 bases). Trimming left V 1 base short and J 7 bases short, with 10 bases between. Germline assignment: CDR1 LGHDT and CDR2 YNNKEL (reference sequence). This CDR3 spans 13 amino acids. CDR3 sequence: CASSQVPGVEAFF. CDR3 bases: TGTGCCAGCAGCCAAGTCCCAGGGGTTGAAGCTTTCTTT.

The chain is built from TRBV19 and TRBJ2-7; the D gene is possibly TRBD1 (6 bases). This CDR3 contains 14 residues. The ends were cut back, 5 bases at V and 3 bases at J, with 14 bases in the middle. Germline V gene data show CDR1 as LNHDA and CDR2 as SQIVND (reference sequence). The CDR3 spells CASSFGTQHYEQYV. The CDR3 DNA sequence: TGTGCCAGTAGTTTCGGGACACAACACTACGAGCAGTACGTC.

The chain uses TRBV4-3 and TRBJ1-1; D is perhaps TRBD1 (5 bases). V lost 6 bases and J 1 base, leaving 15 bases between the germline ends. CDR1 is LGHNA, CDR2 YSLEER, per germline. There are 15 residues in the CDR3. CDR3 DNA: TGCGCCAGCAGTCGGGGCGGGAACAGGAACACTGAAGCTTTCTTT. Protein sequence: CASSRGGNRNTEAFF.

This clone has a single count. This chain joins TRBV6-5 and TRBJ2-5; 8 bases are shared with TRBD2. Germline-derived CDR1 and CDR2 are MNHEY and SVGAGI. The ends lost 4 bases at V and 2 bases at J; junction bases unmatched: 3. The CDR3 length is 14 residues. CDR3 sequence reads: CASSSVAGQETQYF. The CDR3 DNA follows: TGTGCCAGCAGTTCGGTAGCGGGGCAAGAGACCCAGTACTTC.

The CDR3 loop is CASSLGQGRLLHF. The CDR3 DNA reads TGTGCCAGCAGCTTAGGACAGGGACGCCTCCTCCACTTT. This chain uses TRBV11-3 with TRBJ1-6, with TRBD1 matching 7 bases. The junction had 6 bases not matched to a gene; V was cut back by 1 base and J by 15 bases. The CDR3 extends over 13 amino acids. Per germline, CDR1 SGHNT and CDR2 YENEEA.

V gene TRBV7-8 combines with J gene TRBJ1-2; D possibly corresponds to TRBD1 (6 bases). CDR3 length: 18 residues. The V gene's germline CDR1 is SGHVS and CDR2 FQNEAQ. V gave up 0 bases and J gave up 2 bases, with 19 bases separating them. CDR3 protein: CASSLAGGAASMNYGYTF. CDR3 nucleotide sequence: TGTGCCAGCAGCTTAGCGGGGGGGGCAGCTAGTATGAACTATGGCTACACCTTC.

The chain employs TRBV7-2 and TRBJ2-3; TRBD1 matches 8 bases. The ends lost 5 bases at V and 4 bases at J; junction bases unmatched: 14. CDR3 length: 17 amino acids. The V gene's germline CDR1 is SGHTA and CDR2 FQGNSA. CDR3 residues: CASSLGQGNHIADTQYF. CDR3 sequence (DNA): TGTGCCAGCAGCCTTGGACAGGGTAATCACATCGCAGATACGCAGTATTTT.

The rearrangement uses TRBV4-3 and TRBJ1-2; D is undetermined. Trimming took 1 base from V and 0 from J, leaving 9 bases between them. Germline CDR1 LGHNA, CDR2 YSLEER. CDR3 length: 15 amino acids. The CDR3 bases are TGCGCCAGCAGCCAAGTACAGAACCCTAACTATGGCTACACCTTC. Translated, it gives CASSQVQNPNYGYTF.

In DNA, the CDR3 is TGTGCCAGCAGCCAAGACCCCCGGGTTAGCTCTGGAAACACCATATATTTT. It encodes CASSQDPRVSSGNTIYF. J is TRBJ1-3 and V is TRBV4-2, with no clear D. Germline V gene sequence: CDR1 LGHNA, CDR2 YNFKEQ. Trimming stripped 0 bases from V and 0 bases from J, with 12 bases between. This CDR3 has 17 residues.

This clone was counted between two and nine times. The V call is TRBV19, the J call TRBJ2-3, with 13 nucleotides matching TRBD2. There are 15 residues in the CDR3. Germline V CDR1 and CDR2: LNHDA, SQIVND (reference sequence). With V trimmed by 9 bases and J by 5 bases, 8 bases remained unmatched. The CDR3 loop is CASQTSGGRGDTQYF. As DNA, the CDR3 is TGTGCCAGCCAGACTAGCGGGGGGCGGGGAGATACGCAGTATTTT.

This clone appeared a single time. The CDR3 DNA is TGTGCCAGTAGTACCCGACAGGGTCATCAGCCCCAGCATTTT. Amino acids: CASSTRQGHQPQHF. This chain joins TRBV19 and TRBJ1-5; TRBD1 agrees at 7 bases. V gave up 4 bases and J gave up 5 bases; unmatched junction bases: 5. Germline V gene lookup returns CDR1 LNHDA and CDR2 SQIVND (reference sequence). The CDR3 contains 14 residues.

This chain joins TRBV24-1 and TRBJ1-1, with D uncertain. The ends were cut back, 2 bases at V and 11 bases at J, with 17 bases in the middle. CDR3 length: 14 amino acids. Germline V gene data show CDR1 as KGHDR and CDR2 as SFDVKD. CDR3 sequence: CATSDSRSNGGAFF. Written as DNA, the CDR3 is TGTGCCACCAGTGATTCCCGGTCCAACGGCGGGGCTTTCTTT.

V usage is TRBV10-1 and J usage is TRBJ2-1; D might be TRBD2 (5 bases). The CDR3 runs to 14 residues. Germline V gives CDR1 WNHNN, CDR2 SYGVQD (reference sequence). V was clipped by 5 bases and J by 4 bases, with 12 bases between them. Here the CDR3 reads CASSITGSYNEQFF. The CDR3 nucleotides are TGCGCCAGCAGTATAACGGGAAGTTACAATGAGCAGTTCTTC.

The chain has TRBV18 and TRBJ2-2, with D possibly TRBD1 on 6 matching bases. The germline V gene has CDR1 KGHSH and CDR2 LQKENI. V was shortened by 3 bases and J by 4 bases, with 12 bases between the two germline ends. The CDR3 runs to 15 residues. The chain's CDR3 is CASSPLYRATGELFF. In DNA, the CDR3 is TGTGCCAGCTCACCTCTTTACAGGGCCACCGGGGAGCTGTTTTTT.

V usage is TRBV4-3 and J usage is TRBJ1-1, with 7 bases matching TRBD1. The germline V gene has CDR1 LGHNA and CDR2 YSLEER. Germline trimming cut 4 bases from V and 4 bases from J; bases unmatched to any gene: 9. This CDR3 comprises 15 residues. In DNA, the CDR3 is TGCGCCAGCAGCCCAGAGGCGGCAGGGGGCACTGAAGCTTTCTTT. Translation: CASSPEAAGGTEAFF.